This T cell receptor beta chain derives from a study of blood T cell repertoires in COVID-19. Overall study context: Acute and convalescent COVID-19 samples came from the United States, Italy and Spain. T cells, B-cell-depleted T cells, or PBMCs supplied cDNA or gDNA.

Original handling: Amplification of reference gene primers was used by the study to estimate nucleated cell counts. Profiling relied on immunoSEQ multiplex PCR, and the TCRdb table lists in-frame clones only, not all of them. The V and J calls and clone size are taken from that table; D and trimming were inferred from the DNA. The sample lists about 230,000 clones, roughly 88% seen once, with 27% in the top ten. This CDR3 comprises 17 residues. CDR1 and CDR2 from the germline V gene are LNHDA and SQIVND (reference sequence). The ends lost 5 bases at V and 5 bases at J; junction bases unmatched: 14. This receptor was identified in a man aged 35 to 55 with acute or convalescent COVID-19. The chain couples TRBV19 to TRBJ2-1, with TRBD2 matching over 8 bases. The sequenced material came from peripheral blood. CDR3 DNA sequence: TGTGCCAGTAGTTCCGGGACTAGAGCGAGGGGGGACAATGAGCAGTTCTTC. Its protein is CASSSGTRARGDNEQFF. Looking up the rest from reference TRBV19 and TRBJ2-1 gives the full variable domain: DGGITQSPKYLFRKEGQNVTLSCEQNLNHDAMYWYRQDPGQGLRLIYYSQIVNDFQKGDIAEGYSVSREKKESFPLTVTSAQKNPTAFYLCASSSGTRARGDNEQFFGPGTRLTVL.